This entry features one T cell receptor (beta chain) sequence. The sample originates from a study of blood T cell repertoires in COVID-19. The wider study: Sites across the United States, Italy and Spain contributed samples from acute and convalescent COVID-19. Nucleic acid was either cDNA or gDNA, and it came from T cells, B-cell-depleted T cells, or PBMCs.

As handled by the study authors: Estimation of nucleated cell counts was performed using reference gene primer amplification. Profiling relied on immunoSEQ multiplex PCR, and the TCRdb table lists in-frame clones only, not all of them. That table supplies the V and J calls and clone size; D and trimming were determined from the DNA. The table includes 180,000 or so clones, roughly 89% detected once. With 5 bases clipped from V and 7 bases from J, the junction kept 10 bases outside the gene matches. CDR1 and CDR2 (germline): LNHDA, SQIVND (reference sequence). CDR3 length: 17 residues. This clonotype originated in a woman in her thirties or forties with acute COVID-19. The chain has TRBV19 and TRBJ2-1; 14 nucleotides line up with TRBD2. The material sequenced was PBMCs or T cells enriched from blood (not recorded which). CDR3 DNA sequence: TGTGCCAGTAGTGCTTTGTCCGGGACTAGCGGGAGAAATGAGCAGTTCTTC. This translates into CASSALSGTSGRNEQFF.